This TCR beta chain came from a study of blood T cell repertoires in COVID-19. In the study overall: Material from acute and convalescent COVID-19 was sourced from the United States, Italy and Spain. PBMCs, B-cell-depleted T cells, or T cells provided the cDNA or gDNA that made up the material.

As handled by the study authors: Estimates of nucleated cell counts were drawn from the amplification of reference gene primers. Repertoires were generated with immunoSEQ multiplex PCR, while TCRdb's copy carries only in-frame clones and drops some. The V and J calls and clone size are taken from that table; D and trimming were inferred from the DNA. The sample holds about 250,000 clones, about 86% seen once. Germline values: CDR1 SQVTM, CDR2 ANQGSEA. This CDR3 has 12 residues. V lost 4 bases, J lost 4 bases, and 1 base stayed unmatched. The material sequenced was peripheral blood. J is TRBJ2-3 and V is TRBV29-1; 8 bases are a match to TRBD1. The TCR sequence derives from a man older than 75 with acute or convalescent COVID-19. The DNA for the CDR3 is TGCAGCGTTGCAGGGGGCGCAGATACGCAGTATTTT. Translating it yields CSVAGGADTQYF.